This T cell receptor (beta chain) was captured in a study of vaccination and CD4 T cells after COVID-19. The Oncomine TCR Beta short-read assay was applied to DNA of cultured CD4+ T cells. In TCRdb, the PCR reads were re-called with MiXCR into one record per CDR3 protein. Altogether roughly 8,000 distinct CDR3 sequences are present, 45% to 50% being singletons, with the ten largest covering roughly a fifth. A word on this clonotype: The antigen remains undetermined.

The treatment denotes: approximately 9-day PBMC culture with coronavirus spike peptide pools or control peptides (ViraFEST assay). The clonotype was recovered from a human donor who had recovered from COVID-19. The sequenced material came from CD4+ T cells from blood, cultured in vitro.

CDR3 residues: CASSPPSGGNTEAFF. CDR3 bases: TGTGCCAGCTCACCACCTTCTGGGGGGAACACTGAAGCTTTCTTT. The V gene is TRBV18, the J gene TRBJ1-1, with a weak D call TRBD1 (5 bases). The CDR3 has 15 residues. Between the trimmed V and J ends, which lost 0 bases and 1 base, there was a span of 9 bases. Germline values: CDR1 KGHSH, CDR2 LQKENI.